These T cell receptor beta chains were read from a single sample in a study of shared clonotypes between healthy human individuals. Produced via immunoSEQ multiplex PCR; TCRdb's table is partial and in-frame only. The table lists about 2.5 million clones, roughly 90% of them singletons, with more than 0.35% in the top ten. Source material: naive CD4+ T cells from PBMCs. Receptors were obtained from a man younger than 35 in good health. Some clones in this sample may be carry-over from other donors' samples. CDR3s include the opening cysteine and the closing phenylalanine or tryptophan. A D gene is named only where the DNA matches it firmly. Some rows mark clone size as missing; the rest say once, few, many or name a class of expanded clone.

d_call j_call clone_size v_call cdr3_aa cdr3_nt
. TRBJ2-3 . TRBV4-3 CASSRVGAVDTDTQYF TGCGCCAGCAGCCGCGTTGGGGCGGTGGACACAGATACGCAGTATTTT
TRBD2 TRBJ2-3 . TRBV2 CASSELRLAGGTDTQYF TGTGCCAGCAGTGAGCTTCGACTAGCGGGAGGCACAGATACGCAGTATTTT
. TRBJ2-6 . TRBV5-1 CASSLGDLAEVLTF TGCGCCAGCAGCCTGGGGGACCTCGCCGAGGTCCTGACTTTC
TRBD1 TRBJ1-5 . TRBV19 CASSTGDRGRYQPQHF TGTGCCAGTAGTACCGGGGACAGGGGCCGTTATCAGCCCCAGCATTTT
. TRBJ2-3 . TRBV5-1 CASSQRMSRGLGTDTQYF TGCGCCAGCAGCCAACGAATGAGTAGGGGGTTGGGCACAGATACGCAGTATTTT
. TRBJ1-2 few TRBV27 CASSFRANYGYTF TGTGCCAGCAGTTTTAGAGCAAACTATGGCTACACCTTC
. TRBJ2-5 . TRBV7-2 CASSPYSPGSETQYF TGTGCCAGCAGTCCCTACTCTCCAGGATCGGAGACCCAGTACTTC
. TRBJ1-4 . TRBV7-9 CASSPRRGVLNEKLFF TGTGCCAGCAGCCCCCGGCGAGGGGTGCTTAATGAAAAACTGTTTTTT
. TRBJ1-2 few TRBV30 CAWSKGNYGYTF TGTGCCTGGAGTAAGGGGAACTATGGCTACACCTTC
TRBD2 TRBJ2-1 . TRBV27 CASSLYLAGLPRQFF TGTGCCAGCAGTTTATACCTAGCGGGTCTGCCCCGCCAGTTCTTC
TRBD1 TRBJ1-1 . TRBV11-3 CASSYQGGTEAFF TGTGCCAGCAGCTACCAGGGGGGCACTGAAGCTTTCTTT
. TRBJ2-3 . TRBV28 CASPPNGYTSTDTQYF TGTGCCAGCCCCCCGAACGGGTATACTAGCACAGATACGCAGTATTTT
. TRBJ2-6 . TRBV5-1 CASSLGVGGANVLTF TGCGCCAGCAGCCTGGGAGTCGGTGGGGCCAACGTCCTGACTTTC
. TRBJ2-3 once TRBV4-3 CASSLRLKVADTQYF TGCGCCAGCAGCCTTCGACTGAAGGTCGCAGATACGCAGTATTTT
TRBD1 TRBJ1-1 . TRBV18 CASSLAGQGNTEAFF TGTGCCAGCTCACTCGCGGGACAGGGGAACACTGAAGCTTTCTTT
. TRBJ2-1 . TRBV9 CASSVDRPAYNEQFF TGTGCCAGCAGCGTAGATCGTCCCGCTTACAATGAGCAGTTCTTC
. TRBJ2-1 once TRBV5-5 CASSLRGTGLFF TGTGCCAGCAGCTTGAGGGGGACCGGCCTCTTCTTC
. TRBJ1-2 . TRBV19 CASTRTVKGGYTF TGTGCCAGTACCAGGACAGTTAAGGGTGGCTACACCTTC
. TRBJ1-1 few TRBV7-3 CASSSQPNTEAFF TGTGCCAGCAGTAGCCAACCGAACACTGAAGCTTTCTTT
TRBD2 TRBJ2-3 . TRBV28 CASSLAAGADTQYF TGTGCCAGCAGTTTAGCAGCGGGAGCAGATACGCAGTATTTT
TRBD1 TRBJ2-7 . TRBV6-1 CASSAGTGLEQYF TGTGCCAGCAGTGCCGGGACAGGGCTTGAGCAGTACTTC
. TRBJ1-1 . TRBV19 CASSAGFGALNTEAFF TGTGCCAGTAGTGCCGGTTTTGGAGCTCTAAACACTGAAGCTTTCTTT
. TRBJ1-1 . TRBV11-1 CASSYLENTEAFF TGTGCCAGCAGCTACTTGGAGAACACTGAAGCTTTCTTT
TRBD2 TRBJ2-7 . TRBV6-6 CATLAGPELRYEQYF TGTGCCACTTTAGCGGGGCCCGAACTACGCTACGAGCAGTACTTC
TRBD1 TRBJ2-5 . TRBV5-1 CASSISLTSGQGFRETQYF TGCGCCAGCAGCATCAGTCTGACGTCAGGACAGGGGTTCCGGGAGACCCAGTACTTC
. TRBJ2-5 . TRBV19 CASSILGQETQYF TGTGCCAGTAGTATTCTGGGGCAAGAGACCCAGTACTTC
. TRBJ2-1 . TRBV10-3 CAISAPSSYNEQFF TGTGCCATCAGTGCCCCCAGCTCCTACAATGAGCAGTTCTTC
. TRBJ2-2 . TRBV11-2 CASSTGNTGELFF TGTGCCAGCAGCACAGGGAACACCGGGGAGCTGTTTTTT
TRBD1 TRBJ2-3 . TRBV10-3 CAISVRDRGTDTQYF TGTGCCATCAGTGTACGGGACAGGGGAACAGATACGCAGTATTTT
. TRBJ2-6 . TRBV4-2 CASSQKRAGTHVLTF TGTGCCAGCAGCCAAAAACGGGCGGGGACCCACGTCCTGACTTTC
. TRBJ2-1 . TRBV7-9 CASSYLGGSSYNEQFF TGTGCCAGCAGTTACCTAGGGGGAAGCTCCTACAATGAGCAGTTCTTC
. TRBJ1-1 . TRBV18 CASSLLTSTLRTEAFF TGTGCCAGCTCACTTCTTACTTCGACCTTGAGGACTGAAGCTTTCTTT
. TRBJ2-1 . TRBV11-3 CASSLGPEVHEQFF TGTGCCAGCAGCTTAGGCCCAGAGGTCCATGAGCAGTTCTTC
TRBD2 TRBJ2-7 . TRBV4-3 CASSQEISGRGNEQYF TGCGCCAGCAGCCAAGAAATTAGCGGGAGGGGTAACGAGCAGTACTTC
. TRBJ1-2 . TRBV5-6 CASSLRGLSLPKHYGYTF TGTGCCAGCAGCTTGAGGGGCCTTTCCCTACCAAAACACTATGGCTACACCTTC
. TRBJ1-1 few TRBV28 CASSWVGNTEAFF TGTGCCAGCAGTTGGGTAGGGAACACTGAAGCTTTCTTT
. TRBJ2-2 . TRBV2 CASILGTRGAIGELFF TGTGCCAGCATACTGGGAACCCGTGGGGCAATCGGGGAGCTGTTTTTT
TRBD2 TRBJ2-5 . TRBV2 CASSERSGRIETQYF TGTGCCAGCAGTGAGCGTAGCGGGAGGATTGAGACCCAGTACTTC
. TRBJ2-1 . TRBV29-1 CSVEGSSTGMNEQFF TGCAGCGTTGAAGGGTCCTCGACGGGGATGAATGAGCAGTTCTTC
. TRBJ1-1 . TRBV29-1 CSVVGVLNTEAFF TGCAGCGTGGTAGGGGTCTTGAACACTGAAGCTTTCTTT
. TRBJ2-5 few TRBV5-4 CASSLVSGETQYF TGTGCCAGCAGCTTGGTCAGCGGGGAGACCCAGTACTTC
. TRBJ2-3 . TRBV5-5 CATRLGGPDTQYF TGTGCCACGCGACTTGGGGGGCCAGATACGCAGTATTTT
. TRBJ1-5 . TRBV7-9 CASSLGGGHQPQHF TGTGCCAGCAGCTTGGGAGGGGGGCATCAGCCCCAGCATTTT
. TRBJ1-2 . TRBV5-1 CASRTDLGYGYTF TGCGCCAGCAGGACCGATCTAGGCTATGGCTACACCTTC
. TRBJ2-7 . TRBV5-4 CAIATTTLEQYF TGTGCCATCGCGACAACCACGCTCGAGCAGTACTTC
TRBD1 TRBJ1-4 . TRBV7-2 CASSLDRGREKLFF TGTGCCAGCAGCCTCGACAGGGGTCGTGAAAAACTGTTTTTT
TRBD2 TRBJ2-7 . TRBV2 CASRPTSGSSYEQYF TGTGCCAGCAGACCCACTAGCGGGAGTAGTTACGAGCAGTACTTC
. TRBJ1-1 . TRBV18 CASSPLGNTEAFF TGTGCCAGCTCACCGTTAGGGAACACTGAAGCTTTCTTT
. TRBJ1-5 . TRBV10-2 CASNPGPFLFSNQPQHF TGCGCCAGCAATCCGGGGCCCTTCTTATTTAGCAATCAGCCCCAGCATTTT
. TRBJ2-2 . TRBV7-9 CASSSGHEANTGELFF TGTGCCAGCAGCTCCGGACACGAAGCGAACACCGGGGAGCTGTTTTTT
. TRBJ2-7 . TRBV5-1 CASSMSGSSYEQYF TGCGCCAGCAGCATGTCGGGCAGCTCCTACGAGCAGTACTTC
. TRBJ1-2 once TRBV28 CASSLLSDAAALLYGYTF TGTGCCAGCAGTTTATTGTCGGACGCGGCAGCCCTCCTCTATGGCTACACCTTC
. TRBJ2-3 . TRBV5-1 CASSLGANSDTDTQYF TGCGCCAGCAGCTTGGGGGCCAATTCGGATACAGATACGCAGTATTTT
TRBD1 TRBJ2-5 once TRBV28 CASSRAADRGRETQYF TGTGCCAGCAGTCGAGCGGCCGACAGGGGTCGAGAGACCCAGTACTTC
. TRBJ1-2 . TRBV10-2 CASSEGSAYGYTF TGCGCCAGCAGTGAGGGGAGTGCCTATGGCTACACCTTC
. TRBJ1-1 . TRBV19 CASSIYGEANTEAFF TGTGCCAGTAGTATCTATGGTGAGGCGAACACTGAAGCTTTCTTT